This T cell receptor beta chain is from a study of PD-1 blockade in classical Hodgkin lymphoma. V was clipped by 3 bases and J by 4 bases, with 15 bases between them. The CDR3 contains 15 residues. Germline V gives CDR1 SNHLY, CDR2 FYNNEI. Every patient was affected by relapse after autologous stem cell transplantation, while exposure to brentuximab vedotin was not uniform. Using immunoSEQ multiplex PCR, the repertoire was profiled, and TCRdb retains in-frame clones only, with some absent. Of about 100,000 clones in the sample, around nine tenths were seen once. The clonotype was recovered from a human donor with classical Hodgkin lymphoma. The material sequenced was peripheral blood mononuclear cells (PBMCs), taken before the second cycle of nivolumab. V usage is TRBV2 and J usage is TRBJ1-2; D is unresolved. Written as DNA, the CDR3 is TGTGCCAGCAGTGATGCAGAAATTAAGGTCTATGGCTACACCTTC. This translates into CASSDAEIKVYGYTF.